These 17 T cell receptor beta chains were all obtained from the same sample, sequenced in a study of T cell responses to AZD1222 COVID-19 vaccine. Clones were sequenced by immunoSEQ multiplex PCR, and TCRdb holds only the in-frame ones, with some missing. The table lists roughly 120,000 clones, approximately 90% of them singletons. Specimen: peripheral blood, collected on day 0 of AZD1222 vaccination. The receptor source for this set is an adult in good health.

CDR3 sequence: CASSFGYRSQNTEAFF. Written as DNA, the CDR3 is TGCGCCAGCAGCTTCGGGTACAGAAGTCAGAACACTGAAGCTTTCTTT. The V and J genes are TRBV5-1 and TRBJ1-1; D remains ambiguous. Looked up from germline, CDR1 is SGHRS and CDR2 is YFSETQ. Trimming took off 2 bases at V and 1 base at J, with 15 bases between the two ends. The CDR3 loop spans 16 amino acids.

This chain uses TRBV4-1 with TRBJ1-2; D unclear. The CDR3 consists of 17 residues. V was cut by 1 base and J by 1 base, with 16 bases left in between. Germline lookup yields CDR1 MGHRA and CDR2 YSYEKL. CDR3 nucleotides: TGCGCCAGCAGCCAAGTAGCGACAATTTTAAATAACTATGGCTACACCTTC. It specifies CASSQVATILNNYGYTF.

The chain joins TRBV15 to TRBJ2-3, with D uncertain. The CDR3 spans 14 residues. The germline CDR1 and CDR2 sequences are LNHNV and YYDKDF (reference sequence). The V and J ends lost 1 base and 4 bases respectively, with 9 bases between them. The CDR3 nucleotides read TGTGCCACCAGCAGAGTACCCAGCGCAGATACGCAGTATTTT. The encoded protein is CATSRVPSADTQYF.

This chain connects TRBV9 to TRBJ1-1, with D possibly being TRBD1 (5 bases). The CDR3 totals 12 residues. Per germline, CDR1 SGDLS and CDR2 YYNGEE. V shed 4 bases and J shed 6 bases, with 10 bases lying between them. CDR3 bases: TGTGCCAGCAGCCGGGACGGGGCTGAAGCTTTCTTT. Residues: CASSRDGAEAFF.

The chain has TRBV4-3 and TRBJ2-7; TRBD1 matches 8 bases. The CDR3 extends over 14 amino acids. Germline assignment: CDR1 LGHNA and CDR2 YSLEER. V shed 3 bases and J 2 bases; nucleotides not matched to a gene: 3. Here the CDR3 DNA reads TGCGCCAGCAGCCAGATGACAGGGGCCTACGAGCAGTACTTC. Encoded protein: CASSQMTGAYEQYF.

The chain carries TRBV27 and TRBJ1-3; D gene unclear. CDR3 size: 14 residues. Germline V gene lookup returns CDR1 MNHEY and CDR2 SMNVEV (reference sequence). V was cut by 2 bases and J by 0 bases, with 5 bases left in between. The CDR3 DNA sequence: TGTGCCAGCAGTTTAGGGGTCTCTGGAAACACCATATATTTT. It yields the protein CASSLGVSGNTIYF.

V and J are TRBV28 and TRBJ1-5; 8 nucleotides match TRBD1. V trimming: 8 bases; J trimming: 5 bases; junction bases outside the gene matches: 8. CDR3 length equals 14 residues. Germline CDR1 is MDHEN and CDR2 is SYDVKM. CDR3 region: CASGRTGRDQPQHF. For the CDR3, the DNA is TGTGCCAGCGGGCGGACAGGGAGAGATCAGCCCCAGCATTTT.

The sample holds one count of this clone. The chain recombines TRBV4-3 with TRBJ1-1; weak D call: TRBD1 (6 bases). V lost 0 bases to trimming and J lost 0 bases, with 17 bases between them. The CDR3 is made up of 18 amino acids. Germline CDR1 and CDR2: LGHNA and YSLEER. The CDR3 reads CASSQDMRAGALNTEAFF. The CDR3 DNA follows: TGCGCCAGCAGCCAAGATATGAGGGCAGGGGCCCTGAACACTGAAGCTTTCTTT.

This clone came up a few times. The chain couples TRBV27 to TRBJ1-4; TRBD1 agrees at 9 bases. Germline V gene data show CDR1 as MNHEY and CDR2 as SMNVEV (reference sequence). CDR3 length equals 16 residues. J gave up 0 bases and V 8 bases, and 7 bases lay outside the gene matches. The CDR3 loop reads CASARDRDATNEKLFF. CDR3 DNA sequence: TGTGCCAGCGCCCGGGACAGGGACGCAACTAATGAAAAACTGTTTTTT.

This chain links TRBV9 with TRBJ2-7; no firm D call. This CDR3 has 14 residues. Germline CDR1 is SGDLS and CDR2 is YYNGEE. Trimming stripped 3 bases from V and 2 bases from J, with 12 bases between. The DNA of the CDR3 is TGTGCCAGCAGCGCACAGCTCAGCCCCTACGAGCAGTACTTC. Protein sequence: CASSAQLSPYEQYF.

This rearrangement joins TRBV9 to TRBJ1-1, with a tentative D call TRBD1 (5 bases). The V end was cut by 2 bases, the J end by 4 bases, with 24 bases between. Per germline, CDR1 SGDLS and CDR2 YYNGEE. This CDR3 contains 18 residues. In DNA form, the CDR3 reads TGTGCCAGCAGCGTCCTACGGGGCCTGACCGGTATTCCCACTGAAGCTTTCTTT. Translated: CASSVLRGLTGIPTEAFF.

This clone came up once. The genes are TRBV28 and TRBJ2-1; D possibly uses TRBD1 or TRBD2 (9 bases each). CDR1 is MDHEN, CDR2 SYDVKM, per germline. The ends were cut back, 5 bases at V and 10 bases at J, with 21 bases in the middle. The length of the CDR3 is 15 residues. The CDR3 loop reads CASSRTGVLAGEQFF. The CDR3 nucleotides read TGTGCCAGCAGTAGGACAGGGGTTCTAGCGGGAGAGCAGTTCTTC.

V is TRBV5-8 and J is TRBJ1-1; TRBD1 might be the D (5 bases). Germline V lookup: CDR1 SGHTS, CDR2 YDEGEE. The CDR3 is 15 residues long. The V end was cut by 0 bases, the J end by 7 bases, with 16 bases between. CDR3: CASSLEGLQIGEAFF. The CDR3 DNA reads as TGTGCCAGCAGCTTGGAGGGACTTCAGATCGGTGAAGCTTTCTTT. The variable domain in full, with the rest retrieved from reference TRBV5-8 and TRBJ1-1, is EAGVTQSPTHLIKTRGQQATLRCSPISGHTSVYWYQQALGLGLQFLLWYDEGEERNRGNFPPRFSGRQFPNYSSELNVNALELEDSALYLCASSLEGLQIGEAFFGQGTRLTVV.

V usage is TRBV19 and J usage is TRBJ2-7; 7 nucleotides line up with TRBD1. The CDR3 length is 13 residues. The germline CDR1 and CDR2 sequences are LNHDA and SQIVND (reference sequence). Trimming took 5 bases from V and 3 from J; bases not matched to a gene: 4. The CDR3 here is CASSRTGIYEQYF. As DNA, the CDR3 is TGTGCCAGTAGTCGGACAGGAATCTACGAGCAGTACTTC. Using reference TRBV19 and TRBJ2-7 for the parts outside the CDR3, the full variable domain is DGGITQSPKYLFRKEGQNVTLSCEQNLNHDAMYWYRQDPGQGLRLIYYSQIVNDFQKGDIAEGYSVSREKKESFPLTVTSAQKNPTAFYLCASSRTGIYEQYFGPGTRLTVT.

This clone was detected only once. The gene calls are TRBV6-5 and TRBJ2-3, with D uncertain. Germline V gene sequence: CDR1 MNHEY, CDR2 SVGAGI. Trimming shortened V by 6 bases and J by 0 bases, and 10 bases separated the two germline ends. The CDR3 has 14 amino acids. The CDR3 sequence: CASRPSRSTDTQYF. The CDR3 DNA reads TGTGCCAGCAGACCATCCAGGAGCACAGATACGCAGTATTTT.

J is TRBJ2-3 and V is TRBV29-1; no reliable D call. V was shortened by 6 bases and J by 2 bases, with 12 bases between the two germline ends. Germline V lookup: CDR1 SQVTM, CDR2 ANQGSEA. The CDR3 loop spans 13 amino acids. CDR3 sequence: CSVPRMDTDTQYF. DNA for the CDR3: TGCAGCGTCCCCCGAATGGACACAGATACGCAGTATTTT.

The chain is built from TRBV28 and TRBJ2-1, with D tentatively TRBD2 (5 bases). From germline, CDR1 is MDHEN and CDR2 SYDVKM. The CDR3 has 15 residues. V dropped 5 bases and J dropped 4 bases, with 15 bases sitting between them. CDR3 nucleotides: TGTGCCAGCAGTCCCTCAGCGGAGCTATACAATGAGCAGTTCTTC. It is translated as CASSPSAELYNEQFF.